What follows are 32 T cell receptor beta chains derived from one specimen sequenced in a study of early T cells in non-severe SARS-CoV-2 infection. TCRdb reprocessed the 5' RACE reads via MiXCR and lists one record per CDR3 protein. The sample carries roughly 25,000 distinct CDR3 sequences, about 4% recorded once. Sequenced sample: whole blood. Receptors originate from an adult who was a healthcare worker with PCR-confirmed SARS-CoV-2 infection or an uninfected control (not recorded which).

This clonotype was observed at least ten times. The V and J genes are TRBV19 and TRBJ2-1; 7 nucleotides match TRBD1. The CDR3 is 15 residues long. Germline V gene data show CDR1 as LNHDA and CDR2 as SQIVND (reference sequence). The V gene end was trimmed by 2 bases and the J gene end by 2 bases; junction bases not matched to a gene: 3. CDR3: CASSILGQAYNEQFF. DNA for the CDR3: TGTGCCAGTAGTATACTCGGACAGGCCTACAATGAGCAGTTCTTC.

This clonotype was detected a few times. The chain recombines TRBV28 with TRBJ2-1; 9 bases are shared with TRBD2. V shed 6 bases, J shed 8 bases, and the junction held 14 bases outside the gene matches. The CDR3 is 16 amino acids. Germline V lookup: CDR1 MDHEN, CDR2 SYDVKM. CDR3 DNA sequence: TGTGCCAGCAGCTTCTCTGCGGGACTAGCCGGGGATGAGCAGTTCTTC. Protein sequence: CASSFSAGLAGDEQFF. Full variable domain (remainder filled in from reference TRBV28 and TRBJ2-1): DVKVTQSSRYLVKRTGEKVFLECVQDMDHENMFWYRQDPGLGLRLIYFSYDVKMKEKGDIPEGYSVSREKKERFSLILESASTNQTSMYLCASSFSAGLAGDEQFFGPGTRLTVL.

There are many counts of this clonotype. This sequence joins TRBV28 and TRBJ2-7, with TRBD2 matching over 7 bases. The germline V gene has CDR1 MDHEN and CDR2 SYDVKM. The CDR3 totals 16 residues. Germline trimming cut 3 bases from V and 0 bases from J; bases unmatched to any gene: 8. CDR3 DNA sequence: TGTGCCAGCAGTTTCCATCTAGCGGCCCTCTCCTACGAGCAGTACTTC. It is translated as CASSFHLAALSYEQYF.

Only a few counts were recorded for this clonotype. The chain is built from TRBV7-3 and TRBJ2-1; D is undetermined. This CDR3 is 14 amino acids long. V dropped 5 bases and J dropped 8 bases, with 16 bases sitting between them. From germline, CDR1 is SGHTA and CDR2 FQGTGA. CDR3 bases: TGTGCCAGCAGCATCGGCATGGGGTACCATGAGCAGTTCTTC. Amino acid sequence: CASSIGMGYHEQFF.

This clonotype was recorded many times. The chain links TRBV29-1 to TRBJ2-7, with TRBD1 identical over 11 bases. V gave up 7 bases and J gave up 6 bases; unmatched junction bases: 8. The CDR3 runs to 13 residues. Germline V CDR1 and CDR2: SQVTM, ANQGSEA. CDR3 protein: CSAGGQGAGEQYF. The CDR3 DNA follows: TGCAGCGCGGGTGGACAGGGGGCGGGCGAGCAGTACTTC.

The chain joins TRBV20-1 to TRBJ1-6, with 8 bases aligning to TRBD1. The J segment lost 7 bases and the V segment lost 3 bases, leaving 5 bases of the junction unmatched. The CDR3 has 14 amino acids. Germline CDR1 and CDR2: DFQATT and SNEGSKA (reference sequence). CDR3 in amino acids: CSARGDRLNSPLHF. CDR3 nucleotides: TGCAGTGCTAGGGGGGACAGGTTGAATTCACCCCTCCACTTT.

The CDR3 nucleotides read TGTGCCAGCAGCCTAGGACGGAGCTACGAGCAGTACTTC. Amino acid sequence: CASSLGRSYEQYF. The V gene is TRBV7-9, the J gene TRBJ2-7; no clear D gene. The CDR3 sequence is 13 residues long. The germline V gene encodes CDR1 SEHNR and CDR2 FQNEAQ (reference sequence). V was clipped by 5 bases and J by 3 bases, with 11 bases between them.

This clonotype was observed many times. V is TRBV14 and J is TRBJ2-1; D unresolved. V lost 1 base to trimming and J lost 0 bases, with 16 bases between them. This CDR3 comprises 18 residues. The germline gives CDR1 SGHDN, CDR2 FVKESK. In DNA, the CDR3 is TGTGCCAGCAGCCAAGGGCAAGAGACTCCCCGCTCCTACAATGAGCAGTTCTTC. It codes for CASSQGQETPRSYNEQFF.

This clonotype was counted many times. V usage is TRBV6-2 or TRBV6-3 and J usage is TRBJ2-1, with 9 bases identical to TRBD2. This CDR3 is 18 amino acids long. V gave up 7 bases and J gave up 0 bases; unmatched junction bases: 13. CDR1 is MNHEY, CDR2 SVGEGT, per germline. CDR3 in DNA: TGTGCCAGCAATGGCCAGCGGGAGGCCCCGAGCTCCTACAATGAGCAGTTCTTC. This translates into CASNGQREAPSSYNEQFF.

The table lists this clonotype with many counts. The rearrangement links TRBV5-1 to TRBJ2-7; the match to TRBD2 covers 8 bases. Germline V lookup: CDR1 SGHRS, CDR2 YFSETQ. This CDR3 spans 14 amino acids. Trimming at V came to 4 bases and at J to 3 bases, leaving 6 bases not matched to a gene. The chain's CDR3 is CASSLSGINYEQYF. The CDR3 DNA is TGCGCCAGCAGCCTTAGCGGGATCAACTACGAGCAGTACTTC.

This clonotype was observed many times. CDR3 coding DNA: TGCAGTGCTAGAGATCCACTAGCGGGAGACGAGCAGTACTTC. This codes for CSARDPLAGDEQYF. The chain is built from TRBV20-1 and TRBJ2-7; 11 bases map to TRBD2. Germline V gene lookup returns CDR1 DFQATT and CDR2 SNEGSKA (reference sequence). The V segment lost 0 bases and the J segment 5 bases; nucleotides outside the gene matches: 3. The CDR3 loop spans 14 amino acids.

This clonotype occurred many times. The chain recombines TRBV7-9 with TRBJ1-5, with D uncertain. V was clipped by 4 bases and J by 3 bases, with 13 bases between them. The CDR3 sequence is 15 residues long. The germline V gene has CDR1 SEHNR and CDR2 FQNEAQ (reference sequence). DNA for the CDR3: TGTGCCAGCAGCTCGAACCGGGTCATCAATCAGCCCCAGCATTTT. Its protein product is CASSSNRVINQPQHF.

This clonotype was observed at least ten times. The V gene is TRBV9, the J gene TRBJ2-3; 10 bases map to TRBD2. With V trimmed by 0 bases and J by 1 base, 5 bases remained unmatched. Germline V lookup: CDR1 SGDLS, CDR2 YYNGEE. The CDR3 is 17 residues long. In nucleotides, the CDR3 is TGTGCCAGCAGCGTAGAGTTAGGGACTAGCGGCACAGATACGCAGTATTTT. This sequence encodes CASSVELGTSGTDTQYF.

At least ten counts were recorded for this clonotype. The chain couples TRBV12-3 or TRBV12-4 to TRBJ1-1, with 8 bases that match TRBD1. Germline trimming cut 4 bases from V and 3 bases from J; bases unmatched to any gene: 10. The CDR3 sequence is 16 residues long. This CDR3 reads CASSSPAGGLHTEAFF. The CDR3 bases are TGTGCCAGCAGTTCCCCGGCAGGGGGCTTGCACACTGAAGCTTTCTTT.

In this sample, this clonotype turned up many times. This chain connects TRBV7-8 to TRBJ2-1; D remains unclear. This CDR3 has 17 residues. With 1 base removed from V and 0 bases from J, the gap between germline ends came to 13 bases. CDR1 SGHVS and CDR2 FQNEAQ come from the germline V gene. CDR3 sequence: CASSLVAGMSSYNEQFF. The CDR3 coding sequence is TGTGCCAGCAGCTTAGTGGCAGGCATGAGCTCCTACAATGAGCAGTTCTTC.

This sequence joins TRBV20-1 and TRBJ1-1; tentatively, D is TRBD1 (5 bases). The V and J ends lost 3 bases and 4 bases respectively, with 12 bases between them. This CDR3 comprises 13 residues. The germline V gene encodes CDR1 DFQATT and CDR2 SNEGSKA (reference sequence). CDR3 coding DNA: TGCAGTGCTAGTGAGGGGTTAGGCACTGAAGCTTTCTTT. It is translated as CSASEGLGTEAFF.

CDR3 nucleotide sequence: TGTGCCAGCAGCCCCCCAAATGACGCGCCCGAAGCTTTCTTT. Protein sequence: CASSPPNDAPEAFF. The chain has TRBV28 and TRBJ1-1; D not resolved. The CDR3 is made up of 14 amino acids. CDR1 and CDR2 from the germline V gene are MDHEN and SYDVKM. Trimming removed 6 bases at V and 8 bases at J, with 19 bases between.

This clonotype was observed many times. The genes are TRBV21-1 and TRBJ2-4; TRBD2 reflects the table's D call only, with no check against the DNA. TRBV21-1 is listed as a pseudogene. The CDR3 is made up of 18 amino acids. The CDR3 sequence is CASSTGLADGLAKNIQYF. CDR3 DNA sequence: TGTGCCAGCAGCACGGGACTAGCGGACGGACTAGCCAAAAACATTCAGTACTTC.

This clonotype was counted ten times or more. This chain uses TRBV11-2 with TRBJ1-1, with D perhaps TRBD1 (6 bases). The germline V gene encodes CDR1 SGHAT and CDR2 FQNNGV. The CDR3 covers 13 residues. The ends were cut back, 1 base at V and 10 bases at J, with 13 bases in the middle. The CDR3 protein is CASSLGRGQGAFF. CDR3 sequence (DNA): TGTGCCAGCAGCTTAGGGCGGGGGCAGGGAGCTTTCTTT.

This clonotype was detected ten times or more. The chain couples TRBV27 to TRBJ1-5; D call uncertain. The CDR3 totals 15 residues. Per the germline V gene, CDR1 is MNHEY and CDR2 is SMNVEV (reference sequence). V was pared by 2 bases and J by 1 base, with 9 bases between. CDR3 nucleotide sequence: TGTGCCAGCAGTTTAGGGGATGGGAGCAATCAGCCCCAGCATTTT. This gives the protein CASSLGDGSNQPQHF.

The genes are TRBV6-2 or TRBV6-3 and TRBJ1-1, with D unclear. V lost 11 bases and J 4 bases, leaving 17 bases between the germline ends. Germline loops: CDR1 MNHEY, CDR2 SVGEGT. This CDR3 spans 13 amino acids. CDR3: CAVLDGFTTEAFF. For the CDR3, the DNA is TGTGCCGTATTAGACGGTTTCACCACTGAAGCTTTCTTT.

This clonotype was picked up many times. The CDR3 coding sequence is TGTGCCAGCAGTCTCGCCGGGACAGGGTTCCCTGAAGCTTTCTTT. This encodes CASSLAGTGFPEAFF. This chain joins TRBV28 and TRBJ1-1; 9 bases match TRBD1. CDR1 is MDHEN, CDR2 SYDVKM, per germline. J lost 6 bases, V lost 5 bases, and 10 bases had no gene match. This CDR3 has 15 amino acids.

This clonotype was observed at least ten times. The chain uses TRBV5-1 and TRBJ2-7, with a possible D match to TRBD2 (6 bases). Germline V gives CDR1 SGHRS, CDR2 YFSETQ. The V gene lost 4 bases and the J gene lost 0 bases, with 11 bases spanning the gap. The CDR3 is 14 residues long. The CDR3 coding sequence is TGCGCCAGCAGCAAGGGACTGACCTCCTACGAGCAGTACTTC. Protein sequence: CASSKGLTSYEQYF.

This clonotype was seen many times. This chain connects TRBV9 to TRBJ1-2; TRBD1 is a possible D gene (6 bases). V lost 4 bases and J 2 bases, leaving 12 bases between the germline ends. This CDR3 is built from 14 residues. Germline values: CDR1 SGDLS, CDR2 YYNGEE. The CDR3 DNA follows: TGTGCCAGCAGCCTACAGGGTTCCAACTATGGCTACACCTTC. This encodes CASSLQGSNYGYTF.

The V gene is TRBV2, the J gene TRBJ2-3; 9 bases map to TRBD2. Trimming cost V 3 bases and J 4 bases; bases outside gene matches: 5. Germline CDR1 reads SNHLY; CDR2 reads FYNNEI. The CDR3 spans 15 residues. The CDR3 sequence: CASSDASGNADTQYF. CDR3 bases: TGTGCCAGCAGTGACGCTAGCGGGAACGCAGATACGCAGTATTTT.

This clonotype was seen ten or more times. The chain carries TRBV12-2 and TRBJ2-2; the table calls TRBD1, which could not be checked here. TRBV12-2 has pseudogene status. This CDR3 has 15 amino acids. The DNA of the CDR3 is TGTGCAAGTCGCTCGGGGGGAGCGATCACCGGGGAGCTGTTTTTT. Amino acid sequence: CASRSGGAITGELFF.

The J gene is TRBJ2-3, the V gene TRBV9; no reliable D call. From germline, CDR1 is SGDLS and CDR2 YYNGEE. CDR3 size: 15 residues. V was cut by 0 bases and J by 0 bases, with 8 bases left in between. The CDR3 DNA follows: TGTGCCAGCAGCGTAGAGGGCAGTAGCACAGATACGCAGTATTTT. Translated, it gives CASSVEGSSTDTQYF.

This clonotype was seen at least ten times. V is TRBV20-1 and J is TRBJ2-1, with D possibly matching TRBD1 (5 bases). Trimming pared 2 bases from V and 1 base from J, leaving 12 bases between. The germline CDR1 and CDR2 sequences are DFQATT and SNEGSKA (reference sequence). The CDR3 is 15 amino acids. CDR3 nucleotide sequence: TGCAGTGCTAGAAAGGATGGGGCTTCCTACAATGAGCAGTTCTTC. Protein product: CSARKDGASYNEQFF.

This rearrangement joins TRBV20-1 to TRBJ2-5; 12 bases fit TRBD2. With V trimmed by 5 bases and J by 1 base, 11 bases remained unmatched. The CDR3 loop spans 17 amino acids. Germline V gives CDR1 DFQATT, CDR2 SNEGSKA (reference sequence). The CDR3 protein is CSAGFGGLAGIQETQYF. The CDR3 nucleotides read TGCAGTGCTGGCTTTGGCGGACTAGCGGGAATCCAAGAGACCCAGTACTTC.

This clonotype was seen only a few times. The chain uses TRBV20-1 and TRBJ2-2, with 7 bases matching TRBD2. V lost 7 bases to trimming and J lost 5 bases; unmatched junction nucleotides: 10. This CDR3 is built from 14 residues. Germline CDR1 and CDR2: DFQATT and SNEGSKA (reference sequence). The CDR3 here is CSVREGLQTGELFF. The CDR3 DNA sequence: TGCAGTGTTAGGGAGGGCCTGCAAACCGGGGAGCTGTTTTTT.

This clonotype was counted at least ten times. The V and J genes are TRBV18 and TRBJ2-1; 8 bases fit TRBD2. The CDR3 spans 15 residues. The germline CDR1 and CDR2 sequences are KGHSH and LQKENI. With 2 bases clipped from V and 2 bases from J, the junction kept 2 bases outside the gene matches. The CDR3 here is CASSPAGGTYNEQFF. The CDR3, as DNA: TGTGCCAGCTCACCAGCGGGAGGCACCTACAATGAGCAGTTCTTC.

In its sample, this clonotype was seen once. This chain joins TRBV7-2 and TRBJ2-2, with TRBD1 identical over 9 bases. Germline V gene lookup returns CDR1 SGHTA and CDR2 FQGNSA. V shed 7 bases, J shed 7 bases, and the junction held 7 bases outside the gene matches. This CDR3 is 14 amino acids long. CDR3 in amino acids: CASTPDRGIGELFF. CDR3 sequence (DNA): TGTGCCAGCACGCCGGACAGGGGAATCGGGGAGCTGTTTTTT.